This entry lists 10 T cell receptor beta chains sequenced from one sample in a study of blood T cell repertoires in COVID-19. Measured with immunoSEQ multiplex PCR; TCRdb has only the in-frame clones, and not every one. In the table there are 200,000 to 300,000 clones, 75% to 90% of which are singletons. The sample consisted of peripheral blood. All receptors come from a young man with active or convalescent COVID-19.

The J gene is TRBJ2-3, the V gene TRBV7-7, with 9 bases matching TRBD2. V was pared by 1 base and J by 2 bases, with 4 bases of the junction left unmatched. Per the germline V gene, CDR1 is SSHAT and CDR2 is FNYEAQ (reference sequence). CDR3 length equals 16 residues. In nucleotides, the CDR3 is TGTGCCAGCAGCTTAGGCCCGGGACTAGCCACAGATACGCAGTATTTT. This encodes CASSLGPGLATDTQYF.

The sample holds one count of this clone. The V gene is TRBV3-1 (or the pseudogene TRBV3-2), the J gene TRBJ2-3, with TRBD2 matching 9 bases. The CDR3 has 16 amino acids. In germline, CDR1 is LGHDT, CDR2 YNNKEL (reference sequence). V was pared by 3 bases and J by 1 base, with 5 bases of the junction left unmatched. Here the CDR3 DNA reads TGTGCCAGCAGCCACATAGCGGGGGTGGGCACAGATACGCAGTATTTT. It is translated as CASSHIAGVGTDTQYF.

The CDR3 region is CASKSGYEQFF. CDR3 DNA: TGTGCCAGCAAGTCGGGGTATGAGCAGTTCTTC. The rearrangement links TRBV6-5 to TRBJ2-1, with D possibly being TRBD2 (5 bases). This CDR3 contains 11 residues. The germline V gene encodes CDR1 MNHEY and CDR2 SVGAGI. Trimming pared 7 bases from V and 8 bases from J, leaving 9 bases between.

The V and J genes are TRBV21-1 and TRBJ1-4. TRBV21-1 is deemed a pseudogene. The CDR3 totals 18 residues. The chain's CDR3 is CASTQGGRVIATNEKLFF. CDR3 bases: TGTGCCAGCACCCAAGGGGGGAGGGTTATAGCAACTAATGAAAAACTGTTTTTT.

V usage is TRBV6-5 and J usage is TRBJ2-7; 10 nucleotides agree with TRBD1. With V trimmed by 7 bases and J by 2 bases, 8 bases remained unmatched. The CDR3 has 15 residues. Germline-derived CDR1 and CDR2 are MNHEY and SVGAGI. CDR3 in amino acids: CASKTLGQGTYEQYF. Written as DNA, the CDR3 is TGTGCCAGCAAAACCCTGGGACAGGGGACCTACGAGCAGTACTTC.

The V gene is TRBV5-1, the J gene TRBJ2-1, with D possibly being TRBD1 (6 bases). Germline V gene sequence: CDR1 SGHRS, CDR2 YFSETQ. Trimming stripped 4 bases from V and 9 bases from J, with 11 bases between. CDR3 length: 12 residues. The CDR3 DNA sequence: TGCGCCAGCAGCACTACAGGGTCTGAGCAGTTCTTC. Its translation is CASSTTGSEQFF.

The chain links TRBV7-9 to TRBJ1-1, with a weak D call TRBD1 (5 bases). This CDR3 is 16 amino acids long. CDR1 and CDR2 from the germline V gene are SEHNR and FQNEAQ (reference sequence). Between the trimmed V and J ends, which lost 5 bases and 0 bases, there was a span of 16 bases. CDR3 sequence reads: CASSRPGLRMNTEAFF. The CDR3 DNA follows: TGTGCCAGCAGCCGGCCGGGACTTCGCATGAACACTGAAGCTTTCTTT.

This chain links TRBV30 with TRBJ1-4; 8 bases are shared with TRBD1. CDR1 and CDR2 (germline): GTSNPN, SVGIG (reference sequence). The CDR3 is made up of 14 amino acids. CDR3 protein: CASGGAYINEKLFF. The CDR3 bases are TGTGCATCAGGGGGCGCATACATTAATGAAAAACTGTTTTTT.

This rearrangement joins TRBV11-2 to TRBJ1-5; D call uncertain. Germline loops: CDR1 SGHAT, CDR2 FQNNGV. This CDR3 has 13 residues. V was pared by 5 bases and J by 5 bases, with 10 bases between. CDR3 in DNA: TGTGCCAGCAGCCGCTCGGGGTATCAGCCCCAGCATTTT. This sequence encodes CASSRSGYQPQHF.

This clone was counted once. The chain has TRBV10-2 and TRBJ2-7, with D perhaps matching TRBD2 (5 bases). V was shortened by 6 bases and J by 5 bases, with 17 bases between the two germline ends. The germline gives CDR1 WSHSY, CDR2 SAAADI. The CDR3 loop spans 14 amino acids. The CDR3 DNA sequence: TGCGCCAGCAGGGAGACCTGGTCGGAGGACGAGCAGTACTTC. Translating it yields CASRETWSEDEQYF.